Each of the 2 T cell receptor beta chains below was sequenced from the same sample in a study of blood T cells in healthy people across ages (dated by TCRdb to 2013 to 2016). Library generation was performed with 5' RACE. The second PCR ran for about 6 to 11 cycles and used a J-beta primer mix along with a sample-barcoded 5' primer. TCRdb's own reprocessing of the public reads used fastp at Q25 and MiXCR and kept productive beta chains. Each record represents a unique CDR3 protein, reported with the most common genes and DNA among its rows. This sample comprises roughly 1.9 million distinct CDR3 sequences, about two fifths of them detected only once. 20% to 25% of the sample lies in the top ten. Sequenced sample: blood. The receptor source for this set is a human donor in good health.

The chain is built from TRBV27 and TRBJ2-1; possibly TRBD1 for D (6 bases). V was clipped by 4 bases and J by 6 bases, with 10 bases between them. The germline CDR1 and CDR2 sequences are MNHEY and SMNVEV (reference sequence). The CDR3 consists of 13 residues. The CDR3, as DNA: TGTGCCAGCAGTTACAGGGACATCAATGAGCAGTTCTTC. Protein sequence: CASSYRDINEQFF.

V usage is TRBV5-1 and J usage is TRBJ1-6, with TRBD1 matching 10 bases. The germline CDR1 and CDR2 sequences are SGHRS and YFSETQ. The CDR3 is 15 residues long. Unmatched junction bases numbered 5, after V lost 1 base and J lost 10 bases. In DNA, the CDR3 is TGCGCCAGCAGCTTGACCGGGACAGGGGAATCACCCCTCCACTTT. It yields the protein CASSLTGTGESPLHF.